These 21 T cell receptor beta chains came from one sample sequenced in a study of neurological immune-mediated disorders. TCRdb processed the 5' RACE reads anew with MiXCR; each CDR3 protein has one entry. The sample holds tens of thousands of distinct CDR3 sequences, about 3.2% seen once. As for time point: longitudinal time-point 1 (baseline). Sequencing used PBMCs. The source of these receptors is a woman aged 60 to 75 with multiple sclerosis.

This clonotype was counted between two and nine times. The rearrangement links TRBV6-6 to TRBJ2-3, with 8 bases lining up with TRBD2. V lost 6 bases to trimming and J lost 0 bases; unmatched junction nucleotides: 5. This CDR3 is built from 15 residues. CDR1 is MNHNY and CDR2 is SVGAGI in the germline V gene (reference sequence). CDR3 sequence (DNA): TGTGCCAGCAGATTACTAGCGGCCAGCACAGATACGCAGTATTTT. This sequence encodes CASRLLAASTDTQYF.

At least ten counts were recorded for this clonotype. This rearrangement joins TRBV5-1 to TRBJ1-1, with D unclear. V was clipped by 3 bases and J by 5 bases, with 17 bases between them. CDR1 is SGHRS and CDR2 is YFSETQ in the germline V gene. There are 15 residues in the CDR3. In nucleotides, the CDR3 is TGCGCCAGCAGCTCCCAGGCAGAACTCAGGACTGAAGCTTTCTTT. This gives the protein CASSSQAELRTEAFF.

The chain combines TRBV7-2 with TRBJ1-1; D remains unclear. The V and J ends lost 1 base and 3 bases respectively, with 6 bases between them. This CDR3 spans 13 amino acids. From germline, CDR1 is SGHTA and CDR2 FQGNSA. CDR3: CASSLERYTEAFF. CDR3 nucleotides: TGTGCCAGCAGCTTAGAACGGTACACTGAAGCTTTCTTT.

This clonotype occurred many times. The chain is built from TRBV2 and TRBJ1-6; 7 bases line up with TRBD1. Germline trimming cut 6 bases from V and 14 bases from J; bases unmatched to any gene: 7. The germline CDR1 and CDR2 sequences are SNHLY and FYNNEI. The CDR3 has 12 residues. CDR3 nucleotides: TGTGCCAGCAGGGATGGGACAGCGGCCCTCCACTTT. Protein sequence: CASRDGTAALHF.

This clonotype was recorded at least ten times. V usage is TRBV7-2 and J usage is TRBJ2-7, with 7 bases aligning to TRBD2. V lost 5 bases, J lost 0 bases, and 10 bases stayed unmatched. Germline lookup yields CDR1 SGHTA and CDR2 FQGNSA. The CDR3 covers 16 residues. CDR3 in DNA: TGTGCCAGCAGCCTTCAAGCGGGACTAAGCTCCTACGAGCAGTACTTC. Its translation is CASSLQAGLSSYEQYF.

This clonotype was detected only a few times. This chain joins TRBV5-1 and TRBJ1-1; possibly TRBD1 for D (5 bases). CDR1 and CDR2 (germline): SGHRS, YFSETQ. Trimming shortened V by 2 bases and J by 5 bases, and 13 bases separated the two germline ends. The CDR3 totals 14 residues. The CDR3 DNA sequence: TGCGCCAGCAGCTTCGGGACTGCAGGGACTGAAGCTTTCTTT. Amino acid sequence: CASSFGTAGTEAFF.

There are many counts of this clonotype. This chain's CDR3 is CSARKGSGTGPDTQYF. CDR3 DNA sequence: TGCAGTGCTAGGAAAGGCTCCGGGACAGGGCCAGATACGCAGTATTTT. The gene calls are TRBV20-1 and TRBJ2-3; 9 bases agree with TRBD1. The trim removed 3 bases at V and 4 bases at J, leaving 11 bases unmatched. Germline V gives CDR1 DFQATT, CDR2 SNEGSKA (reference sequence). This CDR3 region has 16 residues.

The table lists this clonotype with many counts. This sequence joins TRBV12-3 or TRBV12-4 and TRBJ2-7, with D perhaps TRBD1 or TRBD2 (6 bases each). The CDR3 totals 15 residues. Deletions cut 0 bases from V and 3 bases from J, with 12 bases between. The CDR3 DNA reads as TGTGCCAGCAGTTTAGCGCCTGGGGGGCACTACGAGCAGTACTTC. It yields the protein CASSLAPGGHYEQYF.

Ten or more counts support this clonotype. This chain connects TRBV18 to TRBJ1-1; a possible D gene is TRBD1 (5 bases). The V gene lost 3 bases and the J gene lost 1 base, with 12 bases spanning the gap. This CDR3 has 15 residues. Germline CDR1 KGHSH, CDR2 LQKENI. The CDR3 loop reads CASSPIDSRNTEAFF. As DNA, the CDR3 is TGTGCCAGCTCACCGATTGACAGCAGGAACACTGAAGCTTTCTTT.

As to this clonotype: It is likely a read error, because the conserved phenylalanine at the end of the CDR3 is missing. V and J are TRBV28 and TRBJ1-2; D gene ambiguous. Germline V gives CDR1 MDHEN, CDR2 SYDVKM. This CDR3 has 12 residues. Trimming stripped 6 bases from V and 4 bases from J, with 9 bases between. For the CDR3, the DNA is TGTGCCAGCAGAAAAATTAGCTATGGCTACACCAAC. Residues: CASRKISYGYTN.

On this clonotype: A much more abundant neighbour one base away suggests this may be a read error. The chain couples TRBV12-3 or TRBV12-4 to TRBJ1-6, with TRBD1 identical over 11 bases. The CDR3 runs to 14 residues. With 6 bases clipped from V and 9 bases from J, the junction kept 4 bases outside the gene matches. CDR3 coding DNA: TGTGCCAGCAGCCACGGGACAGGGGGTTCACCCCTCCACTTT. Translating gives CASSHGTGGSPLHF.

This clonotype was detected ten times or more. V is TRBV7-9 and J is TRBJ1-2; D is undetermined. Looked up from germline, CDR1 is SEHNR and CDR2 is FQNEAQ (reference sequence). The length of the CDR3 is 13 residues. V was shortened by 0 bases and J by 2 bases, with 4 bases between the two germline ends. The CDR3 is CASSLAGNYGYTF. In nucleotides, the CDR3 is TGTGCCAGCAGCTTAGCAGGAAACTATGGCTACACCTTC.

This clonotype was counted at least ten times. The gene calls are TRBV15 and TRBJ1-5; 9 bases align to TRBD1. Germline V gene data show CDR1 as LNHNV and CDR2 as YYDKDF (reference sequence). This CDR3 region has 14 residues. V lost 8 bases to trimming and J lost 5 bases; unmatched junction nucleotides: 7. The CDR3 reads CATADRGFYQPQHF. The CDR3, as DNA: TGTGCCACCGCGGACAGGGGATTTTATCAGCCCCAGCATTTT.

This clonotype was detected many times. CDR3: CATSRDGDRYGYTF. CDR3 in DNA: TGTGCCACCAGCAGAGACGGGGATCGGTATGGCTACACCTTC. The V call is TRBV15, the J call TRBJ1-2, with unresolved D. The CDR3 contains 14 residues. V lost 0 bases, J lost 5 bases, and 10 bases lay in between. Germline CDR1 reads LNHNV; CDR2 reads YYDKDF (reference sequence).

This clonotype was picked up a small number of times. A single base separates this from a much larger clone, so it may be a read error. The rearrangement joins TRBV12-3 or TRBV12-4 to TRBJ1-6; tentative D call: TRBD1 (6 bases). Between the trimmed V and J ends, which lost 7 bases and 6 bases, there was a span of 16 bases. This CDR3 is 15 amino acids long. CDR3 residues: CASNSRQELNSPLHF. CDR3 nucleotide sequence: TGTGCCAGCAACTCCCGACAGGAGCTTAATTCACCCCTCCACTTT.

By sample fraction, this clonotype is medium-sized. V gene TRBV20-1 combines with J gene TRBJ2-3; perhaps D is TRBD1 or TRBD2 (6 bases each). There are 16 residues in the CDR3. V was pared by 5 bases and J by 1 base, with 19 bases between. Germline assignment: CDR1 DFQATT and CDR2 SNEGSKA (reference sequence). This chain's CDR3 is CSAELGGWPGTDTQYF. The CDR3 DNA reads as TGCAGTGCTGAACTGGGGGGCTGGCCCGGCACAGATACGCAGTATTTT.

This clonotype was found many times. The gene calls are TRBV10-1 and TRBJ2-2; 8 bases align to TRBD2. This CDR3 is 17 amino acids long. The trim removed 2 bases at V and 3 bases at J, leaving 8 bases unmatched. Looked up from germline, CDR1 is WNHNN and CDR2 is SYGVQD (reference sequence). The DNA of the CDR3 is TGCGCCAGCAGTGAGGCCCGACTAGCGCGTGACACCGGGGAGCTGTTTTTT. This encodes CASSEARLARDTGELFF.

This clonotype occurred many times. The chain recombines TRBV12-3 or TRBV12-4 with TRBJ2-7; 7 nucleotides align to TRBD2. The CDR3 loop spans 13 amino acids. Trimming cost V 7 bases and J 5 bases; bases outside gene matches: 8. This CDR3 reads CASNPRGVNEQYF. CDR3 sequence (DNA): TGTGCCAGCAACCCCCGGGGGGTCAACGAGCAGTACTTC.

The CDR3 spells CSARFGVSYNSPLHF. Written as DNA, the CDR3 is TGCAGTGCTAGATTTGGCGTCTCCTATAATTCACCCCTCCACTTT. The chain carries TRBV20-1 and TRBJ1-6; unclear D gene. Trimming removed 2 bases from V and 0 bases from J, with 8 bases in between. Germline V gene lookup returns CDR1 DFQATT and CDR2 SNEGSKA (reference sequence). The CDR3 runs to 15 residues.

This clonotype was counted many times. The chain combines TRBV2 with TRBJ1-1, with a weak D call TRBD1 (5 bases). V was shortened by 4 bases and J by 4 bases, with 22 bases between the two germline ends. The CDR3 runs to 17 residues. CDR1 is SNHLY and CDR2 is FYNNEI in the germline V gene. The CDR3 loop reads CASSAVAGFGTSTEAFF. In DNA form, the CDR3 reads TGTGCCAGCAGTGCTGTGGCAGGGTTCGGAACAAGCACTGAAGCTTTCTTT.

This clonotype was seen many times. The chain has TRBV6-2 or TRBV6-3 and TRBJ2-1; 14 bases are a match to TRBD2. The CDR3 sequence is 15 residues long. CDR1 is MNHEY, CDR2 SVGEGT, per germline. Unmatched junction bases numbered 10, after V lost 8 bases and J lost 10 bases. The CDR3 loop is CASCQTSGGAYEQFF. Here the CDR3 DNA reads TGTGCCAGCTGTCAGACTAGCGGGGGGGCCTACGAGCAGTTCTTC.